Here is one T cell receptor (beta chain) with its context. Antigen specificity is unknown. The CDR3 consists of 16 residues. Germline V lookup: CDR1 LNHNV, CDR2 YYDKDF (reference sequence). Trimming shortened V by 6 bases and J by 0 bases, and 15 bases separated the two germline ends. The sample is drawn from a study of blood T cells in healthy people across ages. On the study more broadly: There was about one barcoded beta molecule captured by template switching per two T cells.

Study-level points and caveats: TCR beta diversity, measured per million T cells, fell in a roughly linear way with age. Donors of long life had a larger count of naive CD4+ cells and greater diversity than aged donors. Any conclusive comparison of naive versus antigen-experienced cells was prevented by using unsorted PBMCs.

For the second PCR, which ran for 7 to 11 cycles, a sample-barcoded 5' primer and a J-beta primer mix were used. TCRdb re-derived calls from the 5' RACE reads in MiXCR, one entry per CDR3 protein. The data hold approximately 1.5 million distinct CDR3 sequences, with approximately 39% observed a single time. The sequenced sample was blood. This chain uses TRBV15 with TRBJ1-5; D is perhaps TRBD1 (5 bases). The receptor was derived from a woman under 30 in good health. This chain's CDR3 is CATRDRRAYSNQPQHF. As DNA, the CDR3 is TGTGCCACCAGGGACCGCAGGGCCTATAGCAATCAGCCCCAGCATTTT.